What follows are 22 T cell receptor beta chains derived from one specimen sequenced in a study of T cell responses to AZD1222 COVID-19 vaccine. Measured with immunoSEQ multiplex PCR; TCRdb has only the in-frame clones, and not every one. Seen here are 65,000 to 85,000 clones, approximately 90% observed once, and the top ten hold roughly 10%. The sample consisted of peripheral blood, taken on day 0 of AZD1222 vaccination. The receptor set was obtained from an adult in good health.

Only a few counts were recorded for this clone. The chain carries TRBV18 and TRBJ1-3; 9 nucleotides match TRBD1. The CDR3 sequence is 15 residues long. The germline CDR1 and CDR2 sequences are KGHSH and LQKENI. With 5 bases clipped from V and 3 bases from J, the junction kept 5 bases outside the gene matches. CDR3 protein: CASSTTGGGGNTIYF. The CDR3 DNA is TGTGCCAGCTCAACGACAGGGGGAGGTGGAAACACCATATATTTT.

J is TRBJ1-6 and V is TRBV10-3, with D uncertain. The germline CDR1 and CDR2 sequences are ENHRY and SYGVKD. The CDR3 length is 14 residues. The ends were cut back, 6 bases at V and 7 bases at J, with 13 bases in the middle. The CDR3 sequence: CAIRAPQENSPLHF. For the CDR3, the DNA is TGTGCCATCAGGGCCCCGCAGGAAAATTCACCCCTCCACTTT.

The chain links TRBV4-1 to TRBJ1-5; D gene ambiguous. The CDR3 is 14 amino acids. CDR1 is MGHRA and CDR2 is YSYEKL in the germline V gene. With 1 base removed from V and 3 bases from J, the gap between germline ends came to 7 bases. The CDR3 here is CASSQVQVNQPQHF. CDR3 nucleotide sequence: TGCGCCAGCAGCCAAGTCCAGGTCAATCAGCCCCAGCATTTT.

The CDR3 DNA follows: TGTGCCAGCAGCGAACCGGGACTAGCGGGGCCTGGCGGAGAGACCCAGTACTTC. This encodes CASSEPGLAGPGGETQYF. The chain couples TRBV7-9 to TRBJ2-5; 13 nucleotides match TRBD2. Germline CDR1 and CDR2: SEHNR and FQNEAQ (reference sequence). J lost 4 bases, V lost 5 bases, and 13 bases had no gene match. The CDR3 runs 18 residues.

This clone has just one count. This may stem from a read error, because a much larger clone lies one nucleotide away. This CDR3 is CARRALQAGELFF. Written as DNA, the CDR3 is TGCGCCCGCAGGGCCCTCCAAGCCGGGGAGCTGTTTTTT. The chain uses TRBV10-2 and TRBJ2-2; possible D gene TRBD1, 5 bases. Germline V gene sequence: CDR1 WSHSY, CDR2 SAAADI. This CDR3 region has 13 residues.

The CDR3 region is CASSLASGAAGYEQYF. In DNA, the CDR3 is TGTGCCAGCAGCTTGGCCTCGGGGGCCGCCGGGTACGAGCAGTACTTC. The chain employs TRBV5-6 and TRBJ2-7; D may match TRBD1 or TRBD2 (6 bases each). Trimming stripped 0 bases from V and 4 bases from J, with 17 bases between. Germline CDR1 SGHDT, CDR2 YYEEEE. The CDR3 spans 16 residues.

The gene calls are TRBV3-1 (or the pseudogene TRBV3-2) and TRBJ1-2; D is ambiguous. CDR1 and CDR2 (germline): LGHDT, YNNKEL (reference sequence). This CDR3 region has 12 residues. V shed 4 bases and J shed 1 base, with 4 bases lying between them. The CDR3: CASSPGNYGYTF. The CDR3 nucleotides read TGTGCCAGCAGCCCCGGTAACTATGGCTACACCTTC.

The J gene is TRBJ1-1, the V gene TRBV18, with 10 nucleotides matching TRBD1. This CDR3 is 14 amino acids long. V lost 6 bases, J lost 5 bases, and 6 bases stayed unmatched. Germline assignment: CDR1 KGHSH and CDR2 LQKENI. CDR3 region: CASSPGQGETEAFF. CDR3 sequence (DNA): TGTGCCAGCTCCCCTGGACAGGGGGAGACTGAAGCTTTCTTT. Full variable domain (outside the CDR3, taken from reference TRBV18 and TRBJ1-1): NAGVMQNPRHLVRRRGQEARLRCSPMKGHSHVYWYRQLPEEGLKFMVYLQKENIIDESGMPKERFSAEFPKEGPSILRIQQVVRGDSAAYFCASSPGQGETEAFFGQGTRLTVV.

V is TRBV6-5 and J is TRBJ1-5; D is unresolved. From germline, CDR1 is MNHEY and CDR2 SVGAGI. Trimming removed 4 bases from V and 4 bases from J, with 5 bases in between. The CDR3 extends over 12 amino acids. CDR3 nucleotides: TGTGCCAGCAGTTCCAGGAATCAGCCCCAGCATTTT. Translation: CASSSRNQPQHF.

This sequence joins TRBV6-5 and TRBJ1-5; 7 bases line up with TRBD1. Germline-derived CDR1 and CDR2 are MNHEY and SVGAGI. This CDR3 comprises 15 residues. V dropped 6 bases and J dropped 1; count of bases not matched to a gene: 6. The DNA for the CDR3 is TGTGCCAGCAGCCCGGGACAGCGAAGCAATCAGCCCCAGCATTTT. This gives the protein CASSPGQRSNQPQHF.

The V and J genes are TRBV11-3 and TRBJ2-2; D gene ambiguous. The CDR3 length is 14 residues. With 0 bases removed from V and 6 bases from J, the gap between germline ends came to 8 bases. The germline CDR1 and CDR2 sequences are SGHNT and YENEEA. The CDR3 nucleotides are TGTGCCAGCAGCTTAGAATGGGTACCCGGGGAGCTGTTTTTT. Residues: CASSLEWVPGELFF.

V usage is TRBV18 and J usage is TRBJ1-3; D remains unclear. The CDR3 consists of 15 residues. Deletions cut 3 bases from V and 0 bases from J, with 9 bases between. CDR1 and CDR2 (germline): KGHSH, LQKENI. The CDR3 here is CASSPDSGSGNTIYF. CDR3 nucleotide sequence: TGTGCCAGCTCACCCGACTCGGGCTCTGGAAACACCATATATTTT. Supplemented by reference TRBV18 and TRBJ1-3, the full variable domain reads NAGVMQNPRHLVRRRGQEARLRCSPMKGHSHVYWYRQLPEEGLKFMVYLQKENIIDESGMPKERFSAEFPKEGPSILRIQQVVRGDSAAYFCASSPDSGSGNTIYFGEGSWLTVV.

This chain joins TRBV7-3 and TRBJ2-7; D gene uncertain. Trimming took off 3 bases at V and 5 bases at J, with 17 bases between the two ends. Germline assignment: CDR1 SGHTA and CDR2 FQGTGA. This CDR3 has 15 residues. CDR3 nucleotides: TGTGCCAGCAGCTTTGCCGGGTCCCTAAGGGACGAGCAGTACTTC. Protein: CASSFAGSLRDEQYF.

The genes are TRBV5-1 and TRBJ1-6; no definite D call. The CDR3 consists of 14 residues. The germline V gene has CDR1 SGHRS and CDR2 YFSETQ. Trimming left V 3 bases short and J 5 bases short, with 9 bases between. Here the CDR3 DNA reads TGCGCCAGCAGCTCCGGAGTGAATAATTCACCCCTCCACTTT. It encodes CASSSGVNNSPLHF.

The CDR3 is CASSLVQREAKAFF. In DNA, the CDR3 is TGTGCCAGCAGCTTAGTTCAACGGGAAGCTAAAGCTTTCTTT. This chain connects TRBV7-8 to TRBJ1-1; D not resolved. Germline V gene sequence: CDR1 SGHVS, CDR2 FQNEAQ. V lost 1 base and J 9 bases, leaving 15 bases between the germline ends. The CDR3 loop spans 14 amino acids.

The chain joins TRBV4-1 to TRBJ2-7; 7 bases are shared with TRBD2. There are 15 residues in the CDR3. Trimming removed 0 bases from V and 0 bases from J; junction bases left unmatched: 2. CDR1 is MGHRA and CDR2 is YSYEKL in the germline V gene. CDR3 sequence: CASSQETSDSYEQYF. DNA for the CDR3: TGCGCCAGCAGCCAAGAAACTAGCGACTCCTACGAGCAGTACTTC.

This clone was counted between two and nine times. The J gene is TRBJ1-2, the V gene TRBV6-2 or TRBV6-3; tentatively, D is TRBD1 (6 bases). V was clipped by 5 bases and J by 5 bases, with 24 bases between them. CDR3 length: 17 amino acids. Per germline, CDR1 MNHEY and CDR2 SVGEGT. CDR3 bases: TGTGCCAGCAGTCAACCCGGGACAATCCGTTCGTTGTATGGCTACACCTTC. This gives the protein CASSQPGTIRSLYGYTF.

The genes are TRBV6-5 and TRBJ2-7; a weak D match, TRBD2 (6 bases). This CDR3 contains 15 residues. The germline V gene encodes CDR1 MNHEY and CDR2 SVGAGI. The V end was cut by 6 bases, the J end by 0 bases, with 15 bases between. CDR3 loop: CASRVGLPSSYEQYV. The CDR3 region has the DNA TGTGCCAGCAGGGTCGGACTACCGAGCTCCTACGAGCAGTACGTC.

This clone has just a few counts. V gene TRBV3-1 (or the pseudogene TRBV3-2) combines with J gene TRBJ1-2; D uncertain. Between the trimmed V and J ends, which lost 0 bases and 4 bases, there was a span of 12 bases. The CDR3 contains 15 residues. Germline-derived CDR1 and CDR2 are LGHDT and YNNKEL (reference sequence). As DNA, the CDR3 is TGTGCCAGCAGCCAAGATCTAGGTACCTTCTATGGCTACACCTTC. Translating gives CASSQDLGTFYGYTF.

The chain employs TRBV10-1 and TRBJ2-1; 12 bases are a match to TRBD2. Germline CDR1 and CDR2: WNHNN and SYGVQD (reference sequence). The CDR3 runs 16 residues. V lost 6 bases to trimming and J lost 10 bases; unmatched junction nucleotides: 13. The CDR3 DNA reads TGCGCCAGCAGCCCTCTAGCGGGAGGGCCTGTCCGCGAGCAGTTCTTC. This translates into CASSPLAGGPVREQFF.

The chain combines TRBV7-8 with TRBJ2-3; D gene unclear. The ends were cut back, 0 bases at V and 6 bases at J, with 7 bases in the middle. Germline-derived CDR1 and CDR2 are SGHVS and FQNEAQ. The CDR3 has 13 residues. The CDR3: CASSLARWDTQYF. The DNA of the CDR3 is TGTGCCAGCAGCTTAGCGCGGTGGGATACGCAGTATTTT.

This clone was observed a handful of times. V usage is TRBV28 and J usage is TRBJ1-5; weak D call: TRBD1 (6 bases). The germline V gene has CDR1 MDHEN and CDR2 SYDVKM. The CDR3 has 12 residues. Trimming removed 11 bases at V and 7 bases at J, with 15 bases between. The CDR3 spells CAGGSGDQPQHF. The CDR3, as DNA: TGTGCCGGGGGATCAGGGGACCAGCCCCAGCATTTT. The variable domain in full, completed from reference TRBV28 and TRBJ1-5, reads DVKVTQSSRYLVKRTGEKVFLECVQDMDHENMFWYRQDPGLGLRLIYFSYDVKMKEKGDIPEGYSVSREKKERFSLILESASTNQTSMYLCAGGSGDQPQHFGDGTRLSIL.